What follows describes a single T cell receptor (beta chain). This specimen belongs to a study of blood T cell repertoires in COVID-19. Turning to the study itself: Italy, Spain and the United States were the sources of the convalescent and acute COVID-19 samples. Sources were T cells, B-cell-depleted T cells, or PBMCs; the material itself was cDNA or gDNA.

As originally analysed: The authors estimated nucleated cell counts from reference gene primer amplification. Sequencing was performed with immunoSEQ multiplex PCR; in TCRdb, only in-frame clones are kept and a portion is missing. V, J and clone size are taken as reported in that table, and D and trimming were inferred from the DNA itself. Here the sample spans under 250,000 clones, about 83% being singletons. The CDR3 covers 15 residues. CDR1 and CDR2 (germline): MDHEN, SYDVKM. V lost 7 bases to trimming and J lost 7 bases, with 20 bases between them. The sequence came from a human donor in a cohort sampled during active COVID-19. The material sequenced was peripheral blood. V and J are TRBV28 and TRBJ1-5; a possible D gene is TRBD1 (6 bases). CDR3 in DNA: TGTGCCAGCATCGTCGGGGGGGCAAGTCTGCAGCCCCAGCATTTT. Protein: CASIVGGASLQPQHF.